These 32 T cell receptor beta chains originate from one sample sequenced in a study of blood T cell repertoires in COVID-19 (dated by TCRdb to 2019 to 2021). Library construction relied on the immunoSEQ multiplex PCR assay. The table was pulled from immuneACCESS by TCRdb, which kept in-frame rearrangements only. Such tables lose some clones; where checked, under half of the loss comes from unresolved V genes, and the rest has no known cause. A total of tens of thousands of clones appear in this sample, about 90% of them only once. The ten top clones hold roughly 0.47% of the sample. Sample: peripheral blood. Receptors originate from a man over 45 with COVID-19, enrolled during active disease.

CDR3 coding DNA: TGTGCCAGCAGTTTACCAGCGGGAGGGAACACCGGGGAGCTGTTTTTT. Its translation is CASSLPAGGNTGELFF. This rearrangement joins TRBV27 to TRBJ2-2; 9 nucleotides agree with TRBD2. Looked up from germline, CDR1 is MNHEY and CDR2 is SMNVEV (reference sequence). The V and J ends lost 2 bases and 1 base, in that order; junction bases with no gene match: 2. The CDR3 has 16 residues.

This rearrangement joins TRBV7-8 to TRBJ2-2, with 10 positions matching TRBD1. The V segment lost 6 bases and the J segment 6 bases; nucleotides outside the gene matches: 4. Germline CDR1 reads SGHVS; CDR2 reads FQNEAQ. The CDR3 contains 14 residues. The CDR3 loop reads CASSRDRGPGELFF. The CDR3 DNA is TGTGCCAGCAGTCGGGACAGGGGTCCCGGGGAGCTGTTTTTT.

Note on this clone: The same CDR3 is also encoded by other DNA sequences in this sample. The rearrangement joins TRBV10-3 to TRBJ1-2; 9 bases map to TRBD1. This CDR3 spans 13 amino acids. The V gene's germline CDR1 is ENHRY and CDR2 SYGVKD. With V trimmed by 3 bases and J by 5 bases, 1 base remained unmatched. The CDR3 nucleotides read TGTGCCATCAGTGAAGGACAGGGGTATGGCTACACCTTC. Translation: CAISEGQGYGYTF.

The V call is TRBV12-3 or TRBV12-4, the J call TRBJ2-7, with D maybe TRBD1 (7 bases). There are 13 residues in the CDR3. V lost 3 bases and J lost 4, with 10 bases in between. The CDR3 DNA follows: TGTGCCAGCAGTTTGGCAGGGGGGTACGAGCAGTACTTC. Translation gives CASSLAGGYEQYF.

This clone was picked up a small number of times. V is TRBV9 and J is TRBJ2-7, with D maybe TRBD1 (6 bases). There are 14 residues in the CDR3. V lost 3 bases and J 2 bases, leaving 12 bases between the germline ends. CDR1 and CDR2 from the germline V gene are SGDLS and YYNGEE. The CDR3 nucleotides read TGTGCCAGCAGCGCACAGGGATTACCCTACGAGCAGTACTTC. It yields the protein CASSAQGLPYEQYF.

This clone was seen more than once but under ten times. This rearrangement joins TRBV4-2 to TRBJ1-6; 7 nucleotides agree with TRBD1. The J segment lost 1 base and the V segment lost 1 base, leaving 7 bases of the junction unmatched. Germline lookup yields CDR1 LGHNA and CDR2 YNFKEQ. The CDR3 loop spans 18 amino acids. CDR3 bases: TGTGCCAGCAGCCAAGTAGCACAGGGGATTTCCTATAATTCACCCCTCCACTTT. Translation gives CASSQVAQGISYNSPLHF.

The gene calls are TRBV29-1 and TRBJ2-2, with 9 bases identical to TRBD1. This CDR3 region has 13 residues. Germline V gene lookup returns CDR1 SQVTM and CDR2 ANQGSEA. The junction had 5 bases not matched to a gene; V was cut back by 8 bases and J by 4 bases. DNA for the CDR3: TGCAGCTCGGGACAGGGCGGCACCGGGGAGCTGTTTTTT. Amino acid sequence: CSSGQGGTGELFF.

The chain links TRBV20-1 to TRBJ2-1; D unclear. Germline CDR1 is DFQATT and CDR2 is SNEGSKA (reference sequence). V was trimmed by 5 bases and J by 5 bases, leaving 7 bases between them. CDR3 length: 11 amino acids. Here the CDR3 reads CSAEPDNEQFF. The CDR3 coding sequence is TGCAGTGCTGAACCAGACAATGAGCAGTTCTTC.

This CDR3 reads CASSATSGTTPTYEQYF. The CDR3 coding sequence is TGTGCCAGCAGCGCCACTAGCGGGACTACACCTACCTACGAGCAGTACTTC. The V gene is TRBV11-2, the J gene TRBJ2-7; 10 nucleotides line up with TRBD2. This CDR3 region has 17 residues. Germline lookup yields CDR1 SGHAT and CDR2 FQNNGV. Trimming removed 5 bases from V and 2 bases from J; junction bases left unmatched: 12.

The rearrangement links TRBV2 to TRBJ1-1; TRBD1 matches 8 bases. From germline, CDR1 is SNHLY and CDR2 FYNNEI. The V segment lost 7 bases and the J segment 0 bases; nucleotides outside the gene matches: 7. There are 15 residues in the CDR3. This chain's CDR3 is CASKGQGSMNTEAFF. The CDR3 DNA reads as TGTGCCAGCAAAGGACAGGGCTCTATGAACACTGAAGCTTTCTTT.

This clone appeared once. The chain links TRBV19 to TRBJ2-7; 9 bases line up with TRBD2. Per the germline V gene, CDR1 is LNHDA and CDR2 is SQIVND (reference sequence). The CDR3 runs 16 residues. The ends lost 2 bases at V and 2 bases at J; junction bases unmatched: 7. In DNA, the CDR3 is TGTGCCAGTAGTATAACTGGGACTAGCAGTACCTACGAGCAGTACTTC. This encodes CASSITGTSSTYEQYF.

The chain employs TRBV5-4 and TRBJ2-3; possible D gene TRBD2, 5 bases. Germline loops: CDR1 SGHNT, CDR2 YYREEE (reference sequence). CDR3 length equals 14 residues. Trimming left V 4 bases short and J 2 bases short, with 11 bases between. The DNA for the CDR3 is TGTGCCAGCAGCCGACCGACTACCACAGATACGCAGTATTTT. It is translated as CASSRPTTTDTQYF.

This clone was recorded once. The V call is TRBV30, the J call TRBJ1-4, with 10 bases identical to TRBD1. V shed 8 bases and J 7 bases; nucleotides not matched to a gene: 13. The CDR3 spans 15 residues. Germline CDR1 is GTSNPN and CDR2 is SVGIG (reference sequence). The CDR3 nucleotides read TGTGCCCTTAGCGGGACAGGGGCCGGTGGTGAAAAACTGTTTTTT. Translating it yields CALSGTGAGGEKLFF. The whole variable domain, filled in from reference TRBV30 and TRBJ1-4, reads SQTIHQWPATLVQPVGSPLSLECTVEGTSNPNLYWYRQAAGRGLQLLFYSVGIGQISSEVPQNLSASRPQDRQFILSSKKLLLSDSGFYLCALSGTGAGGEKLFFGSGTQLSVL.

The chain uses TRBV2 and TRBJ1-1, with 8 bases that match TRBD1. CDR3 length equals 17 residues. V was pared by 1 base and J by 0 bases, with 7 bases of the junction left unmatched. Germline CDR1 reads SNHLY; CDR2 reads FYNNEI. The CDR3 DNA reads as TGTGCCAGCAGTGAAGGGGTCCCAGGGGGCATGAACACTGAAGCTTTCTTT. Translated: CASSEGVPGGMNTEAFF.

This chain joins TRBV6-1 and TRBJ1-2; 7 bases map to TRBD1. V shed 1 base and J 4 bases; nucleotides not matched to a gene: 6. CDR1 is MNHNS, CDR2 SASEGT, per germline. The CDR3 length is 15 residues. The CDR3 loop is CASSEGTGPFYGYTF. The CDR3 nucleotides read TGTGCCAGCAGTGAAGGGACAGGCCCCTTCTATGGCTACACCTTC.

The V gene is TRBV19, the J gene TRBJ2-7; 9 nucleotides align to TRBD1. Trimming cost V 5 bases and J 3 bases; bases outside gene matches: 14. There are 17 residues in the CDR3. Germline loops: CDR1 LNHDA, CDR2 SQIVND (reference sequence). CDR3: CASSPPPTGGYRYEQYF. The CDR3 DNA follows: TGTGCCAGTAGTCCACCCCCCACAGGGGGCTATCGCTACGAGCAGTACTTC. Looking up the rest from reference TRBV19 and TRBJ2-7 gives the full variable domain: DGGITQSPKYLFRKEGQNVTLSCEQNLNHDAMYWYRQDPGQGLRLIYYSQIVNDFQKGDIAEGYSVSREKKESFPLTVTSAQKNPTAFYLCASSPPPTGGYRYEQYFGPGTRLTVT.

This clone has just one count. CDR3: CASSTGQSSGNTIYF. CDR3 DNA: TGTGCCAGCAGTACGGGACAGAGCTCTGGAAACACCATATATTTT. This chain links TRBV27 with TRBJ1-3; 7 bases align to TRBD1. CDR1 and CDR2 from the germline V gene are MNHEY and SMNVEV (reference sequence). Trimming cost V 5 bases and J 0 bases; bases outside gene matches: 4. The CDR3 contains 15 residues.

The gene calls are TRBV9 and TRBJ2-2; D is possibly TRBD1 (6 bases). This CDR3 is 19 amino acids long. CDR1 is SGDLS, CDR2 YYNGEE, per germline. Trimming removed 4 bases at V and 1 base at J, with 23 bases between. CDR3 sequence: CASSPTEWDTNRNTGELFF. CDR3 coding DNA: TGTGCCAGCAGCCCTACCGAATGGGACACCAATCGGAACACCGGGGAGCTGTTTTTT.

This sequence joins TRBV9 and TRBJ1-5; no reliable D call. This CDR3 contains 13 residues. Trimming removed 3 bases at V and 6 bases at J, with 10 bases between. Germline V gene data show CDR1 as SGDLS and CDR2 as YYNGEE. The CDR3 bases are TGTGCCAGCAGCGCCGACACGAGTCAGCCCCAGCATTTT. It translates to CASSADTSQPQHF. Full variable domain (rest looked up from reference TRBV9 and TRBJ1-5): DSGVTQTPKHLITATGQRVTLRCSPRSGDLSVYWYQQSLDQGLQFLIQYYNGEERAKGNILERFSAQQFPDLHSELNLSSLELGDSALYFCASSADTSQPQHFGDGTRLSIL.

The chain links TRBV19 to TRBJ1-5; a possible D gene is TRBD1 (5 bases). The CDR3 totals 13 residues. With 3 bases removed from V and 4 bases from J, the gap between germline ends came to 7 bases. Germline V lookup: CDR1 LNHDA, CDR2 SQIVND (reference sequence). CDR3 nucleotide sequence: TGTGCCAGTAGTATCAACAGGAATCAGCCCCAGCATTTT. It yields the protein CASSINRNQPQHF. Complete variable domain (other parts from reference TRBV19 and TRBJ1-5): DGGITQSPKYLFRKEGQNVTLSCEQNLNHDAMYWYRQDPGQGLRLIYYSQIVNDFQKGDIAEGYSVSREKKESFPLTVTSAQKNPTAFYLCASSINRNQPQHFGDGTRLSIL.

This clone was observed once. V is TRBV5-1 and J is TRBJ1-3; D is possibly TRBD1 (5 bases). V shed 4 bases and J shed 0 bases, with 5 bases lying between them. In germline, CDR1 is SGHRS, CDR2 YFSETQ. This CDR3 comprises 13 residues. CDR3 DNA: TGCGCCAGCAGCGACAGCTCTGGAAACACCATATATTTT. Encoded protein: CASSDSSGNTIYF.

This chain joins TRBV14 and TRBJ2-3, with TRBD2 matching over 15 bases. The length of the CDR3 is 18 residues. Germline CDR1 reads SGHDN; CDR2 reads FVKESK. Germline trimming cut 1 base from V and 5 bases from J; bases unmatched to any gene: 7. CDR3 amino acids: CASSQVMGLAGGGDTQYF. Here the CDR3 DNA reads TGTGCCAGCAGCCAAGTTATGGGACTAGCGGGAGGTGGAGATACGCAGTATTTT.

The rearrangement links TRBV9 to TRBJ2-7; D is perhaps TRBD2 (6 bases). CDR3 size: 17 residues. The germline V gene encodes CDR1 SGDLS and CDR2 YYNGEE. Trimming stripped 0 bases from V and 0 bases from J, with 16 bases between. CDR3 in amino acids: CASSVASGIADSYEQYF. CDR3 nucleotides: TGTGCCAGCAGCGTAGCCTCCGGAATAGCGGACTCCTACGAGCAGTACTTC.

The rearrangement links TRBV4-2 to TRBJ2-7; the match to TRBD2 covers 9 bases. CDR1 and CDR2 from the germline V gene are LGHNA and YNFKEQ. Germline trimming cut 0 bases from V and 1 base from J; bases unmatched to any gene: 4. This CDR3 contains 16 residues. For the CDR3, the DNA is TGTGCCAGCAGCCAAGATCTGCTAGCGGGATCCTACGAGCAGTACTTC. This sequence encodes CASSQDLLAGSYEQYF.

J is TRBJ1-5 and V is TRBV7-2; 7 bases align to TRBD1. V trimming: 4 bases; J trimming: 7 bases; junction bases outside the gene matches: 16. This CDR3 contains 17 residues. CDR1 SGHTA and CDR2 FQGNSA come from the germline V gene. CDR3 bases: TGTGCCAGCAGCTCTCACCGTCCCACAGGGGTATGGCAGCCCCAGCATTTT. This sequence encodes CASSSHRPTGVWQPQHF.

This sequence joins TRBV12-3 or TRBV12-4 and TRBJ1-5, with D perhaps matching TRBD1 (6 bases). The CDR3 is 13 residues long. Trimming stripped 6 bases from V and 2 bases from J, with 8 bases between. CDR3 sequence reads: CASRGQRNQPQHF. DNA for the CDR3: TGTGCCAGCAGAGGACAGCGCAATCAGCCCCAGCATTTT.

The V and J genes are TRBV3-1 (or the pseudogene TRBV3-2) and TRBJ1-1; perhaps TRBD1 as D (6 bases). Germline V gives CDR1 LGHDT, CDR2 YNNKEL (reference sequence). This CDR3 is built from 14 residues. Trimming removed 1 base at V and 5 bases at J, with 11 bases between. The CDR3 region has the DNA TGTGCCAGCAGCCAAGCGCCAGGGGTTACTGAAGCTTTCTTT. Amino acid sequence: CASSQAPGVTEAFF.

V is TRBV2 and J is TRBJ2-1; D unresolved. In germline, CDR1 is SNHLY, CDR2 FYNNEI. This CDR3 comprises 13 residues. Deletions cut 2 bases from V and 14 bases from J, with 16 bases between. DNA of the CDR3: TGTGCCAGCAGTGAACCAGCCCGTGTTGGAGAGTTCTTC. It is translated as CASSEPARVGEFF.

With regard to this clone: The junction departs from the called germline gene at one end, perhaps through a read error. This rearrangement joins TRBV5-4 to TRBJ2-2; 9 bases are a match to TRBD1. This CDR3 has 15 residues. Germline CDR1 SGHNT, CDR2 YYREEE (reference sequence). CDR3 protein: CASSRDRAFTGEPFF. The CDR3, as DNA: TGTGCCAGCAGCCGGGACAGGGCGTTCACCGGGGAGCCGTTTTTT.

The V gene is TRBV28, the J gene TRBJ1-2, with a tentative D call TRBD1 (5 bases). V lost 5 bases, J lost 8 bases, and 15 bases lay in between. The germline V gene encodes CDR1 MDHEN and CDR2 SYDVKM. This CDR3 has 13 residues. CDR3 DNA: TGTGCCAGCAGTCTCAGCGCGGGACGAGGCTACACCTTC. It yields the protein CASSLSAGRGYTF.

Here the CDR3 DNA reads TGTGCCAGCAGCGCCCCCCCGGGGGATCAGCCCCAGCATTTT. This gives the protein CASSAPPGDQPQHF. V gene TRBV9 combines with J gene TRBJ1-5, with D possibly being TRBD1 (5 bases). CDR1 SGDLS and CDR2 YYNGEE come from the germline V gene. Trimming removed 3 bases from V and 5 bases from J, with 12 bases in between. The CDR3 length is 14 residues.

The chain joins TRBV25-1 to TRBJ2-5; 7 bases map to TRBD1. The CDR3 has 14 amino acids. Germline CDR1 reads MGHDK; CDR2 reads SYGVNS. V lost 6 bases to trimming and J lost 4 bases; unmatched junction nucleotides: 8. DNA of the CDR3: TGTGCCAGCAGGGATCGACAGGGAAGAGAGACCCAGTACTTC. Residues: CASRDRQGRETQYF.